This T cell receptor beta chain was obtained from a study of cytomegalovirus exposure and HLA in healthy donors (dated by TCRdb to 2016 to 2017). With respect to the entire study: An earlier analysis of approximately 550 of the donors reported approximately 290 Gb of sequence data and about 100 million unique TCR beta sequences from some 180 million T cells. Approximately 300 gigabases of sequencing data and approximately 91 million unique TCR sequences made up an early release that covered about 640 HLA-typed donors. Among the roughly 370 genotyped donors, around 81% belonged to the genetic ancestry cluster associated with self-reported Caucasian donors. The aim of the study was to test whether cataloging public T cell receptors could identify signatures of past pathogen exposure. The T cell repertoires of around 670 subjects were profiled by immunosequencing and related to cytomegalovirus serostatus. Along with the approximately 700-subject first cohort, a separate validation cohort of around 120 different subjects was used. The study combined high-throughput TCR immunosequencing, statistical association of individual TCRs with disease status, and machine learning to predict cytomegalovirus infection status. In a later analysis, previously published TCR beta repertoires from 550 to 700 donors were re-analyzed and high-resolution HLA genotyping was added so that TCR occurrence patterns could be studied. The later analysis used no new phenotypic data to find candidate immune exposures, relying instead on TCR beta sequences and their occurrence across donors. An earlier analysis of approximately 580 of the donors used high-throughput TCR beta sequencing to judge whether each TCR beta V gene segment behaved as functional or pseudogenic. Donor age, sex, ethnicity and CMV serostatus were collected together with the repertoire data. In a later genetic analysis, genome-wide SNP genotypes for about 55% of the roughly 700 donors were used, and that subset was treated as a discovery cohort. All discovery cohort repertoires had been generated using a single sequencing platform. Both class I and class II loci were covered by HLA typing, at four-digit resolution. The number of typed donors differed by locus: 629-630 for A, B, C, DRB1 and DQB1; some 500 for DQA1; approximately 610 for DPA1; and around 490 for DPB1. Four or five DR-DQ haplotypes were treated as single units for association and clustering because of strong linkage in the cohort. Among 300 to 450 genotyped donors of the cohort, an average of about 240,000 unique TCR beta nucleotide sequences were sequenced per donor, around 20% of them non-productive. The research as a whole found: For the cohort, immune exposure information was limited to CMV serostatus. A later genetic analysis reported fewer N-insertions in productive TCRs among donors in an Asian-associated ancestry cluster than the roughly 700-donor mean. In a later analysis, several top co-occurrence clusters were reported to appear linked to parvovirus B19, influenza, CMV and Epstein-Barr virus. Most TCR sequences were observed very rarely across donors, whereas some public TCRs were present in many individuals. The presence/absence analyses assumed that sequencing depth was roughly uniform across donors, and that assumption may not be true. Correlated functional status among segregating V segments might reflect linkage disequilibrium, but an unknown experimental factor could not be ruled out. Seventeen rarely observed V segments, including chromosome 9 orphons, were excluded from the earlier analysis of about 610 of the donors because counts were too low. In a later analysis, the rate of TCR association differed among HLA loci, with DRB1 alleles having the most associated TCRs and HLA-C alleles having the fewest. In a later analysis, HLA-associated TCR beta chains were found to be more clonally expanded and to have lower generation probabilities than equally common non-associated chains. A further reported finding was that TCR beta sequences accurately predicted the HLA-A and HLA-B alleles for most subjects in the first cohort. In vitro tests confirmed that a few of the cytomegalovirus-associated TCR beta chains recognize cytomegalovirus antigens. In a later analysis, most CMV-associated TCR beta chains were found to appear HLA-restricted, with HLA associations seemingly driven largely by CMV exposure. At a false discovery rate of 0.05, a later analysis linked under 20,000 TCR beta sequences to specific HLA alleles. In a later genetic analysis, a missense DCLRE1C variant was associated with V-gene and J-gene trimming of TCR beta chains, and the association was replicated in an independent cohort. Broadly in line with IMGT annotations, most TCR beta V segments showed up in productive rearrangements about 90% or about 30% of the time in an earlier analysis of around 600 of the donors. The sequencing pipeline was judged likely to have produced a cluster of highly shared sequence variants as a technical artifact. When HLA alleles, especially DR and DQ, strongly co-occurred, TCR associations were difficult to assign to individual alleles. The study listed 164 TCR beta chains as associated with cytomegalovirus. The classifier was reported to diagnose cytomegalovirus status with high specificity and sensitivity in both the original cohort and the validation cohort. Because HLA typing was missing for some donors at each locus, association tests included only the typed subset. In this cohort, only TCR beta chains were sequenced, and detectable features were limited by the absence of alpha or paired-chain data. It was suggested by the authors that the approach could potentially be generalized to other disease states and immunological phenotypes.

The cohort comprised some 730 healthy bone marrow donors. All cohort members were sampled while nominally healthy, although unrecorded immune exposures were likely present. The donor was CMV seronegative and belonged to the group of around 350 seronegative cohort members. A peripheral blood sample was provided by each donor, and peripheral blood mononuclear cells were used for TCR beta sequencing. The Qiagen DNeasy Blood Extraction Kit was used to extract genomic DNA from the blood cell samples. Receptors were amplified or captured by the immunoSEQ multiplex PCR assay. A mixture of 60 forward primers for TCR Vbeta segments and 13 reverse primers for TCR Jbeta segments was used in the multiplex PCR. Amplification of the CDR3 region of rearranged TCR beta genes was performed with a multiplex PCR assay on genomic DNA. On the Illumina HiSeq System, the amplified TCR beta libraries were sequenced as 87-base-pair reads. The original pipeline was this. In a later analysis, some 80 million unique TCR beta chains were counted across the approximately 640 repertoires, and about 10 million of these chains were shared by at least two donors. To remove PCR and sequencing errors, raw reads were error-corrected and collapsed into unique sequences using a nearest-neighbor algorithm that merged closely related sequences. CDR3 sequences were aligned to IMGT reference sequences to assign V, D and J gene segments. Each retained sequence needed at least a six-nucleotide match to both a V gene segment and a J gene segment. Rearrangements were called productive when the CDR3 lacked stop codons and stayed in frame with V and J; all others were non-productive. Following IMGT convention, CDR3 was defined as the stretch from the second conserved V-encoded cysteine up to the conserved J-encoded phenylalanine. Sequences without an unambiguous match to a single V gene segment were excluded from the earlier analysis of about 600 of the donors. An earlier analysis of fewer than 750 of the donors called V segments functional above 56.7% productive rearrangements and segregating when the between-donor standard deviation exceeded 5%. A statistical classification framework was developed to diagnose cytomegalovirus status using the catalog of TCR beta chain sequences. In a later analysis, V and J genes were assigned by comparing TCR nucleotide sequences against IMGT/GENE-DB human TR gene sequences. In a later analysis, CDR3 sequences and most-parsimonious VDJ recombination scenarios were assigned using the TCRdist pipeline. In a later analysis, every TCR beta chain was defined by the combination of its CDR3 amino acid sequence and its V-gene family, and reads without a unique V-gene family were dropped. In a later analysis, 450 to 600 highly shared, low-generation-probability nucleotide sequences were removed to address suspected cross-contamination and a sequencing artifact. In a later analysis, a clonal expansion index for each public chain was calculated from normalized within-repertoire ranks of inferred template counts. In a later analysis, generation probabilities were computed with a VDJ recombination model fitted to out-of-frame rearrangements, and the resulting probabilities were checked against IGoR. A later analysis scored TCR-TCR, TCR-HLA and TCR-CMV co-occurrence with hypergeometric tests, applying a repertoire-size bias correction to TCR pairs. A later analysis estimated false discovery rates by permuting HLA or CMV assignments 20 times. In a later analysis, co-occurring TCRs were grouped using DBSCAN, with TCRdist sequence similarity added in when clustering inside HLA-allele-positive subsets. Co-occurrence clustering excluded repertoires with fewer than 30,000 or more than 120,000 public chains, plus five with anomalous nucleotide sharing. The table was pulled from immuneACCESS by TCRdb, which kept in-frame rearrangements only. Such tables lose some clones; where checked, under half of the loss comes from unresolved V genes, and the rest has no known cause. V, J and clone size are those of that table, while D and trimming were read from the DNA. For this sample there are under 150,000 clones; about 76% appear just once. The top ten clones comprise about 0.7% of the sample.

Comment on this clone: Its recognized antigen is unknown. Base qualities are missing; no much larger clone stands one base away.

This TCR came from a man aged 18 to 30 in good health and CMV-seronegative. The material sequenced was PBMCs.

CDR3 loop: CAWRTGTEVFNSPLHF. The DNA sequence reads TGTGCCTGGAGAACCGGGACAGAGGTTTTTAATTCACCCCTCCACTTT. Recombination connected TRBV30 to TRBJ1-6; TRBD1 agrees with 7 junctional bases. The CDR3 has 16 amino acids, counting the end cysteine and phenylalanine. Only the CDR3 part of the read is kept: 48 bases, read in frame from the first base. Here V drops 3 bases and J drops 6 bases, and the junction holds 11 bases not matched to any gene. CDR1 is given as GTSNPN and CDR2 as SVGIG, both from the germline V gene (reference sequence).